These 25 T cell receptor beta chains were sequenced from one sample in a study of blood T cell repertoires in COVID-19. Profiling relied on immunoSEQ multiplex PCR, and the TCRdb table lists in-frame clones only, not all of them. The sample yields approximately 210,000 clones, roughly nine tenths seen once. Source material: PBMCs or T cells enriched from blood (not recorded which). The receptors shown here come from a woman aged 18-29 years who had recovered from COVID-19.

This clone was seen just once. V is TRBV2 and J is TRBJ1-2, with D possibly TRBD1 on 5 matching bases. V was trimmed by 2 bases and J by 8 bases, leaving 15 bases between them. This CDR3 has 14 amino acids. The V gene's germline CDR1 is SNHLY and CDR2 FYNNEI. This CDR3 reads CASSENSGGRGYTF. The CDR3 DNA follows: TGTGCCAGCAGTGAAAATAGCGGGGGACGCGGCTACACCTTC.

This rearrangement joins TRBV6-9 to TRBJ1-3; D is unclear. V lost 0 bases and J 0 bases, leaving 9 bases between the germline ends. Germline values: CDR1 MNHGY, CDR2 SVAAGI. This CDR3 contains 16 residues. CDR3 bases: TGTGCCAGCAGTTATTCGAGAGTCAACTCTGGAAACACCATATATTTT. Protein product: CASSYSRVNSGNTIYF.

V is TRBV18 and J is TRBJ1-1; D is unclear. V lost 1 base and J 2 bases, leaving 11 bases between the germline ends. Germline CDR1 is KGHSH and CDR2 is LQKENI. The CDR3 is 15 residues long. CDR3 DNA sequence: TGTGCCAGCTCACCACTTAACCGCGGCAACACTGAAGCTTTCTTT. Its protein is CASSPLNRGNTEAFF.

This chain links TRBV28 with TRBJ1-4; no firm D call. The CDR3 covers 15 residues. Germline V gives CDR1 MDHEN, CDR2 SYDVKM. Trimming took 7 bases from V and 1 from J, leaving 13 bases between them. The CDR3 coding sequence is TGTGCCAGCAACTCCGAGACAAAAACTAATGAAAAACTGTTTTTT. It yields the protein CASNSETKTNEKLFF.

CDR3 residues: CASSQQGYQPQHF. Here the CDR3 DNA reads TGTGCCAGCAGCCAACAGGGTTATCAGCCCCAGCATTTT. This chain connects TRBV3-1 (or the pseudogene TRBV3-2) to TRBJ1-5, with D possibly being TRBD1 (5 bases). Germline CDR1 reads LGHDT; CDR2 reads YNNKEL (reference sequence). This CDR3 spans 13 amino acids. V was pared by 2 bases and J by 5 bases, with 7 bases between.

The rearrangement uses TRBV9 and TRBJ2-7; a weak D match, TRBD1 (5 bases). The CDR3 runs 14 residues. In germline, CDR1 is SGDLS, CDR2 YYNGEE. V was shortened by 2 bases and J by 3 bases, with 12 bases between the two germline ends. The CDR3 sequence is CASSVSTGSYEQYF. The CDR3 DNA reads as TGTGCCAGCAGCGTCAGTACAGGTAGCTACGAGCAGTACTTC. Full variable domain (outside the CDR3, taken from reference TRBV9 and TRBJ2-7): DSGVTQTPKHLITATGQRVTLRCSPRSGDLSVYWYQQSLDQGLQFLIQYYNGEERAKGNILERFSAQQFPDLHSELNLSSLELGDSALYFCASSVSTGSYEQYFGPGTRLTVT.

The chain carries TRBV7-9 and TRBJ2-1, with 10 positions matching TRBD2. The junction had 5 bases not matched to a gene; V was cut back by 2 bases and J by 7 bases. CDR1 and CDR2 from the germline V gene are SEHNR and FQNEAQ (reference sequence). This CDR3 spans 15 amino acids. The CDR3 is CASSLQAGGPNEQFF. For the CDR3, the DNA is TGTGCCAGCAGCTTACAAGCGGGGGGGCCAAATGAGCAGTTCTTC.

Turning to this clone: The germline gene is not matched at one end of the junction; a read error may be the cause. The J gene is TRBJ1-2, the V gene TRBV28; possible D gene TRBD1, 6 bases. This CDR3 contains 15 residues. The germline CDR1 and CDR2 sequences are MDHEN and SYDVKM. DNA of the CDR3: TGTGCCGGCAGTTTTTCGGAAGGGGGTCAGGCAGGCTACACCTTC. Translation: CAGSFSEGGQAGYTF.

V usage is TRBV28 and J usage is TRBJ2-3; 15 bases match TRBD2. Germline-derived CDR1 and CDR2 are MDHEN and SYDVKM. The CDR3 length is 19 residues. The V and J ends lost 3 bases and 1 base, in that order; junction bases with no gene match: 8. The CDR3 loop reads CASSFPAGTSGGRTDTQYF. Written as DNA, the CDR3 is TGTGCCAGCAGTTTCCCAGCCGGGACTAGCGGGGGGCGCACAGATACGCAGTATTTT.

V usage is TRBV5-1 and J usage is TRBJ2-5; 8 nucleotides align to TRBD2. With 3 bases clipped from V and 3 bases from J, the junction kept 4 bases outside the gene matches. Germline-derived CDR1 and CDR2 are SGHRS and YFSETQ. The length of the CDR3 is 14 residues. The CDR3 loop is CASSSLSGEETQYF. Written as DNA, the CDR3 is TGCGCCAGCAGCTCTCTTAGCGGGGAAGAGACCCAGTACTTC.

The V gene is TRBV19, the J gene TRBJ2-6; 7 bases are shared with TRBD2. The V and J ends lost 10 bases and 2 bases, in that order; junction bases with no gene match: 5. Germline V gene lookup returns CDR1 LNHDA and CDR2 SQIVND (reference sequence). The CDR3 is 14 residues long. The CDR3 DNA is TGTGCCACCATCGGGGGGACTGGGGCCAACGTCCTGACTTTC. Encoded protein: CATIGGTGANVLTF.

The chain couples TRBV18 to TRBJ1-6; 7 bases are a match to TRBD1. The CDR3 is made up of 15 amino acids. Germline V CDR1 and CDR2: KGHSH, LQKENI. V was pared by 2 bases and J by 7 bases, with 5 bases of the junction left unmatched. CDR3: CASSPKGAGNSPLHF. The CDR3 coding sequence is TGTGCCAGCTCACCAAAGGGGGCCGGGAATTCACCCCTCCACTTT.

This sequence joins TRBV4-1 and TRBJ2-1, with TRBD2 matching 8 bases. This CDR3 contains 16 residues. The V gene's germline CDR1 is MGHRA and CDR2 YSYEKL. V lost 1 base and J lost 5; bases outside the gene matches: 7. The CDR3 nucleotides read TGCGCCAGCAGCCAAGCGGTCTGGCGGGGGGACAATGAGCAGTTCTTC. Its translation is CASSQAVWRGDNEQFF.

This chain joins TRBV3-1 (or the pseudogene TRBV3-2) and TRBJ2-7; 10 nucleotides align to TRBD2. CDR1 and CDR2 (germline): LGHDT, YNNKEL (reference sequence). The CDR3 has 16 amino acids. The V segment lost 1 base and the J segment 3 bases; nucleotides outside the gene matches: 6. CDR3 bases: TGTGCCAGCAGCCAAGGGTTAGCGGGGGGAAACTACGAGCAGTACTTC. Translating it yields CASSQGLAGGNYEQYF.

This rearrangement joins TRBV28 to TRBJ1-1, with TRBD1 matching over 9 bases. This CDR3 is built from 12 residues. Per germline, CDR1 MDHEN and CDR2 SYDVKM. The V and J ends lost 5 bases and 11 bases, in that order; junction bases with no gene match: 6. As DNA, the CDR3 is TGTGCCAGCAGTGCGGACAGGGGTGACGCTTTCTTT. It translates to CASSADRGDAFF. Variable domain in full (rest from reference TRBV28 and TRBJ1-1): DVKVTQSSRYLVKRTGEKVFLECVQDMDHENMFWYRQDPGLGLRLIYFSYDVKMKEKGDIPEGYSVSREKKERFSLILESASTNQTSMYLCASSADRGDAFFGQGTRLTVV.

This chain links TRBV5-4 with TRBJ2-7, with D possibly being TRBD2 (6 bases). V lost 2 bases, J lost 2 bases, and 23 bases lay in between. From germline, CDR1 is SGHNT and CDR2 YYREEE (reference sequence). This CDR3 has 18 amino acids. The CDR3 DNA follows: TGTGCCAGCAGCTTTGGACCGATCCCCGGGACTGAAGCCTACGAGCAGTACTTC. This encodes CASSFGPIPGTEAYEQYF.

The rearrangement uses TRBV4-1 and TRBJ1-5; 8 bases align to TRBD1. The CDR3 runs to 15 residues. Germline CDR1 reads MGHRA; CDR2 reads YSYEKL. Trimming removed 1 base from V and 1 base from J; junction bases left unmatched: 0. CDR3 in amino acids: CASSQGDRSNQPQHF. As DNA, the CDR3 is TGCGCCAGCAGCCAAGGGGACAGGAGCAATCAGCCCCAGCATTTT.

V gene TRBV11-2 combines with J gene TRBJ1-1; TRBD1 aligns across 7 bases. The CDR3 spans 13 residues. V dropped 5 bases and J dropped 5; count of bases not matched to a gene: 5. Germline V CDR1 and CDR2: SGHAT, FQNNGV. DNA for the CDR3: TGTGCCAGCAGCGACGACAGGGCGACTGAAGCTTTCTTT. It specifies CASSDDRATEAFF.

The CDR3 region is CASSLGLAGVEQFF. The CDR3 bases are TGTGCCAGCAGCTTAGGGCTAGCGGGGGTTGAGCAGTTCTTC. The J gene is TRBJ2-1, the V gene TRBV7-9, with TRBD2 matching 10 bases. V shed 1 base and J 9 bases; nucleotides not matched to a gene: 3. The CDR3 contains 14 residues. Germline-derived CDR1 and CDR2 are SEHNR and FQNEAQ (reference sequence).

The rearrangement joins TRBV19 to TRBJ1-1; a possible D gene is TRBD1 (6 bases). Germline assignment: CDR1 LNHDA and CDR2 SQIVND (reference sequence). V was trimmed by 1 base and J by 1 base, leaving 16 bases between them. CDR3 length equals 17 residues. CDR3 sequence: CASSIGGHRGSNTEAFF. For the CDR3, the DNA is TGTGCCAGTAGTATAGGGGGACATCGTGGTTCGAACACTGAAGCTTTCTTT.

The genes are TRBV7-9 and TRBJ1-1, with D possibly being TRBD1 (6 bases). Germline V gene sequence: CDR1 SEHNR, CDR2 FQNEAQ (reference sequence). There are 14 residues in the CDR3. The V gene lost 0 bases and the J gene lost 4 bases, with 9 bases spanning the gap. The CDR3 sequence is CASSLASRGTEAFF. CDR3 nucleotide sequence: TGTGCCAGCAGCTTAGCGAGCAGGGGCACTGAAGCTTTCTTT. The whole variable domain, remainder taken from reference TRBV7-9 and TRBJ1-1, is DTGVSQNPRHKITKRGQNVTFRCDPISEHNRLYWYRQTLGQGPEFLTYFQNEAQLEKSRLLSDRFSAERPKGSFSTLEIQRTEQGDSAMYLCASSLASRGTEAFFGQGTRLTVV.

This clone is a singleton in its sample. The CDR3 loop is CASSPHLRETQYF. DNA of the CDR3: TGTGCCAGCAGCCCCCATCTCCGGGAGACCCAGTACTTC. The chain couples TRBV9 to TRBJ2-5; D gene ambiguous. Germline values: CDR1 SGDLS, CDR2 YYNGEE. The CDR3 is 13 amino acids. V lost 4 bases and J lost 5, with 12 bases in between.

The J gene is TRBJ2-7, the V gene TRBV18, with 7 bases matching TRBD1. The germline V gene encodes CDR1 KGHSH and CDR2 LQKENI. J gave up 5 bases and V 3 bases, and 7 bases lay outside the gene matches. CDR3 length equals 14 residues. CDR3 in DNA: TGTGCCAGCTCACCCCAGACAGGGTGGGACGAGCAGTACTTC. Translating gives CASSPQTGWDEQYF. The full variable domain, with the rest looked up from reference TRBV18 and TRBJ2-7, is NAGVMQNPRHLVRRRGQEARLRCSPMKGHSHVYWYRQLPEEGLKFMVYLQKENIIDESGMPKERFSAEFPKEGPSILRIQQVVRGDSAAYFCASSPQTGWDEQYFGPGTRLTVT.

A single count supports this clone. This chain connects TRBV3-1 (or the pseudogene TRBV3-2) to TRBJ1-2, with a weak D call TRBD1 (5 bases). Germline values: CDR1 LGHDT, CDR2 YNNKEL (reference sequence). The ends were cut back, 1 base at V and 8 bases at J, with 20 bases in the middle. The CDR3 length is 16 residues. For the CDR3, the DNA is TGTGCCAGCAGCCAAGGCACCGTCGTCAGGGCCGGCGGCTACACCTTC. It specifies CASSQGTVVRAGGYTF.

The V call is TRBV5-6, the J call TRBJ1-2, with D unclear. Between the trimmed V and J ends, which lost 1 base and 6 bases, there was a span of 13 bases. The germline CDR1 and CDR2 sequences are SGHDT and YYEEEE. CDR3 length: 14 amino acids. The CDR3 DNA reads TGTGCCAGCAGCTTGAATCTGGGGAGGAATGGCTACACCTTC. It encodes CASSLNLGRNGYTF.